These 3 T cell receptor beta chains were all obtained from the same sample, sequenced in a study of T-cell memory formation after mild COVID-19. From the 5' RACE reads, TCRdb called clonotypes with MiXCR, one entry per CDR3 protein. The sample has roughly 400,000 distinct CDR3 sequences; less than 25% are singletons. The sequenced sample was PBMCs or a T cell subset sorted from them (not recorded which). These receptors originate from an adult woman who had mild COVID-19 (a few samples of this study predate the infection). Cell type and time point are not known.

This chain uses TRBV20-1 with TRBJ2-7; 10 bases align to TRBD2. Per the germline V gene, CDR1 is DFQATT and CDR2 is SNEGSKA (reference sequence). The V segment lost 6 bases and the J segment 4 bases; nucleotides outside the gene matches: 9. CDR3 length equals 14 residues. The CDR3 protein is CSAIPGLAFYEQYF. In nucleotides, the CDR3 is TGCAGTGCAATTCCGGGACTAGCGTTTTACGAGCAGTACTTC.

This chain links TRBV12-3 or TRBV12-4 with TRBJ2-1; the D gene is possibly TRBD2 (6 bases). The CDR3 has 15 amino acids. V was cut by 6 bases and J by 2 bases, with 14 bases left in between. The CDR3 DNA follows: TGTGCCAGCAGGGCCCCCGGGACTCCCTACAATGAGCAGTTCTTC. Translating it yields CASRAPGTPYNEQFF.

This clonotype was seen a handful of times. The chain has TRBV5-1 and TRBJ2-4, with 7 bases that match TRBD1. The germline gives CDR1 SGHRS, CDR2 YFSETQ. Losses at the gene ends were 5 bases for V and 8 bases for J; bases not matched to a gene: 10. The CDR3 contains 14 residues. CDR3 sequence: CASSSDQGEDIQYF. The DNA of the CDR3 is TGCGCCAGCAGTTCGGATCAGGGGGAAGACATTCAGTACTTC.